Listed below are T cell receptor beta chains from one sample, sequenced in a study of T cell responses to AZD1222 COVID-19 vaccine. The method was immunoSEQ multiplex PCR; TCRdb's version includes in-frame clones alone and lacks a portion of them. Of some 140,000 clones in the sample, about 90% were seen once. Specimen: peripheral blood, collected on day 0 of AZD1222 vaccination. The receptor set was obtained from an adult in good health. CDR3s include the opening cysteine and the closing phenylalanine or tryptophan. D genes are given only for firm matches. Clone size is given for some rows only: seen once, a few or many times, or a class if the clone is expanded.

V gene	D gene	J gene	clone size	CDR3 DNA	CDR3 protein
TRBV4-1	NA	TRBJ2-7	NA	TGCGCCAGCAGCCAAGAGGACACCTCCTACGAGCAGTACTTC	CASSQEDTSYEQYF
TRBV12-3/TRBV12-4	NA	TRBJ2-5	NA	TGTGCCAGCAGACCCCCAGGTCTGGAGACCCAGTACTTC	CASRPPGLETQYF
TRBV5-3	NA	TRBJ1-1	NA	TGTGCCAGAAGCTTCCTGATGAACACTGAAGCTTTCTTT	CARSFLMNTEAFF
TRBV7-3	NA	TRBJ1-1	NA	TGTGCCAGCAGCTTAAATGGGGAGGGCACTGAAGCTTTCTTT	CASSLNGEGTEAFF
TRBV6-5	TRBD2	TRBJ2-7	NA	TGTGCCAGCAGTCCCGGGAGGGACGAGCAGTACTTC	CASSPGRDEQYF
TRBV27	TRBD1	TRBJ1-2	NA	TGTGCCAGCAGCCGGGAAGGCGGGACAGGCTATGGCTACACCTTC	CASSREGGTGYGYTF
TRBV28	NA	TRBJ1-5	NA	TGTGCCAGCAGCCCCCCGGCGAATCAGCCCCAGCATTTT	CASSPPANQPQHF
TRBV28	TRBD2	TRBJ2-2	NA	TGTGCCAGCAGTTTATTAGCGGGGGGTTCCGGGACCGGGGAGCTGTTTTTT	CASSLLAGGSGTGELFF
TRBV29-1	TRBD1	TRBJ2-7	NA	TGCAGCGTCGTCCCCGGGACAGGGCTTGGCGAGCAGTACTTC	CSVVPGTGLGEQYF
TRBV20-1	NA	TRBJ2-7	NA	TGCAGTGCTAACAGGGCAGGGGAGCAGTACTTC	CSANRAGEQYF
TRBV5-1	NA	TRBJ1-1	NA	TGCGCCAGCAGCTTCGGGGGTTTGAACACTGAAGCTTTCTTT	CASSFGGLNTEAFF
TRBV7-8	TRBD1	TRBJ1-1	once	TGTGCCAGCAGCTTAGTGAGGACAGGGCACACTGAAGCTTTCTTT	CASSLVRTGHTEAFF
TRBV6-4	TRBD1	TRBJ1-2	NA	TGTGCCAGCAGTGACGGGACAGCTAACTATGGCTACACCTTC	CASSDGTANYGYTF
TRBV14	NA	TRBJ2-1	NA	TGTGCCAGCAGCCAGCGAACGTCCCTGAGCTCCTACAATGAGCAGTTCTTC	CASSQRTSLSSYNEQFF
TRBV19	NA	TRBJ1-1	NA	TGTGCCAGTAGTATAAAGGCCCTCGTGGCTGAAGCTTTCTTT	CASSIKALVAEAFF
TRBV28	NA	TRBJ1-1	NA	TGTGCCAGCACCCCCCCCCGAGGGACCACTGAAGCTTTCTTT	CASTPPRGTTEAFF
TRBV5-1	NA	TRBJ2-1	NA	TGCGCCAGCAGCTTTGGGGGGAACGTTGAGCAGTTCTTC	CASSFGGNVEQFF
TRBV19	TRBD2	TRBJ2-1	NA	TGTGCCAGTAGTATAGTCGGGACTAACTACAATGAGCAGTTCTTC	CASSIVGTNYNEQFF
TRBV6-5	NA	TRBJ2-5	NA	TGTGCCAGCAGTTACACAAGGACAGTAGAGACCCAGTACTTC	CASSYTRTVETQYF
TRBV11-2	NA	TRBJ1-1	NA	TGTGCCAGCAGCTTAGGGAAGGGGTCGGACGCTTTCTTT	CASSLGKGSDAFF
TRBV9	NA	TRBJ1-2	NA	TGTGCCAGCAGCGAATCGGGCGGGGTAGGTGGCTACACCTTC	CASSESGGVGGYTF
TRBV5-1	NA	TRBJ1-2	NA	TGCGCCAGCAGCTTGCTGGAAGATCCTGGGTATGGCTACACCTTC	CASSLLEDPGYGYTF
TRBV18	TRBD1	TRBJ1-1	once	TGTGCCAGCTCAGATTACAGGGGTCCTGAAGCTTTCTTT	CASSDYRGPEAFF
TRBV5-1	TRBD1	TRBJ1-2	NA	TGCGCCAGCAGCTTGACGACAGGGCGCGCTTCAACTGGCTACACCTTC	CASSLTTGRASTGYTF
TRBV6-1	NA	TRBJ1-5	NA	TGTGCCAGCAGTGATCCTCGGGGGTCGCGACAGCCCCAGCATTTT	CASSDPRGSRQPQHF
TRBV24-1	TRBD2	TRBJ2-3	NA	TGTGCCACCAGTGCGGGGGCGGGGGGTTCGGATACGCAGTATTTT	CATSAGAGGSDTQYF
TRBV24-1	TRBD2	TRBJ2-3	NA	TGTGCCACCAGTGATTTGGGGTTCGGGGGGGAAGATACGCAGTATTTT	CATSDLGFGGEDTQYF
TRBV19	NA	TRBJ2-1	NA	TGTGCCAGTAGTATATATACAGACAATGAGCAGTTCTTC	CASSIYTDNEQFF
TRBV9	TRBD2	TRBJ2-2	NA	TGTGCCAGCAGCGCACTAGCGTTGGGCTACGCGAACACCGGGGAGCTGTTTTTT	CASSALALGYANTGELFF
TRBV11-3	NA	TRBJ2-1	NA	TGTGCCAGCAGCTCCGACGGCAGCTCCTACAATGAGCAGTTCTTC	CASSSDGSSYNEQFF
TRBV27	NA	TRBJ2-2	NA	TGTGCCAGCAGAAGCGGAGGGGTCAGCGGGGAGCTGTTTTTT	CASRSGGVSGELFF
TRBV24-1	NA	TRBJ1-1	NA	TGTGCCACCAGTGATACGGCTGAAGCTTTCTTT	CATSDTAEAFF
TRBV27	TRBD2	TRBJ2-7	NA	TGTGCCACCGGAGGACTAGCGGGGGTCGAGCAGTACTTC	CATGGLAGVEQYF
TRBV2	NA	TRBJ1-5	once	TGTGCCAGCAGTGTCGGGGGGCATCAGCCCCAGCATTTT	CASSVGGHQPQHF
TRBV19	NA	TRBJ1-1	few	TGTGCCAGTAGTATAAAAGGGGTTGGTGAAGCTTTCTTT	CASSIKGVGEAFF
TRBV27	TRBD2	TRBJ2-2	NA	TGTGCCAGCAGTGGGGGGACTAGCGGAATGAACACCGGGGAGCTGTTTTTT	CASSGGTSGMNTGELFF
TRBV29-1	NA	TRBJ2-2	NA	TGCAGCGTTCGATGGGAAACAGGGGGGGGAAACACCGGGGAGCTGTTTTTT	CSVRWETGGGNTGELFF
TRBV7-8	NA	TRBJ1-5	NA	TGTGCCAGCAGCTCCTTGGGGGTTAGCAATCAGCCCCAGCATTTT	CASSSLGVSNQPQHF
TRBV7-6	TRBD1	TRBJ1-1	NA	TGTGCCAGCAGCTTAGATCGGACAGGAGGAGCGGGCACTGAAGCTTTCTTT	CASSLDRTGGAGTEAFF
TRBV3-1/TRBV3-2	TRBD2	TRBJ2-1	NA	TGTGCCAGCAGCCAAGATTTGATAGCGGGAAAGAATGAGCAGTTCTTC	CASSQDLIAGKNEQFF